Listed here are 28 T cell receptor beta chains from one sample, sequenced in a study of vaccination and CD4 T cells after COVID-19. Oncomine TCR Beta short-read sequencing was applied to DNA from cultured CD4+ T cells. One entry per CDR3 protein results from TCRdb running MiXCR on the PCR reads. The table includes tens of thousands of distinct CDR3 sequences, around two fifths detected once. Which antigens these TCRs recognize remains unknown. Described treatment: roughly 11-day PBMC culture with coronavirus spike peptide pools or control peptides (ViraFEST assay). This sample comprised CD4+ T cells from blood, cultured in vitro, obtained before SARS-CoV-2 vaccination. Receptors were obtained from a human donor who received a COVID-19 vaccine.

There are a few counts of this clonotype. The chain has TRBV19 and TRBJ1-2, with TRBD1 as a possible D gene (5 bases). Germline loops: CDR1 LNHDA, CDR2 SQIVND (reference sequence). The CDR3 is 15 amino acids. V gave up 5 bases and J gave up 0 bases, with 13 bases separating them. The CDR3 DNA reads TGTGCCAGTAGTTTTCAGGGAGCTGCTAACTATGGCTACACCTTC. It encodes CASSFQGAANYGYTF. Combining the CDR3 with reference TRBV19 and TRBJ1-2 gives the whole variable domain DGGITQSPKYLFRKEGQNVTLSCEQNLNHDAMYWYRQDPGQGLRLIYYSQIVNDFQKGDIAEGYSVSREKKESFPLTVTSAQKNPTAFYLCASSFQGAANYGYTFGSGTRLTVV.

The CDR3 sequence: CASSPMAGAISGNTIYF. CDR3 bases: TGTGCCAGCTCACCAATGGCAGGGGCAATCTCTGGAAACACCATATATTTT. This rearrangement joins TRBV18 to TRBJ1-3, with a weak D call TRBD1 (6 bases). V lost 2 bases and J lost 0, with 14 bases in between. Germline loops: CDR1 KGHSH, CDR2 LQKENI. This CDR3 region has 17 residues. The variable domain in full, completed from reference TRBV18 and TRBJ1-3, reads NAGVMQNPRHLVRRRGQEARLRCSPMKGHSHVYWYRQLPEEGLKFMVYLQKENIIDESGMPKERFSAEFPKEGPSILRIQQVVRGDSAAYFCASSPMAGAISGNTIYFGEGSWLTVV.

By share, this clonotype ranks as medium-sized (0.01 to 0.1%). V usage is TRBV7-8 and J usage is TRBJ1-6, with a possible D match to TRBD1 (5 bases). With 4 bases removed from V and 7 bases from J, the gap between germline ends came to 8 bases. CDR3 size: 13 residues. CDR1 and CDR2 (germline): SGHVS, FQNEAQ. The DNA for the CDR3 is TGTGCCAGCAGCTATGCAGGGAATTCACCCCTCCACTTT. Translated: CASSYAGNSPLHF.

For the CDR3, the DNA is TGTGCCAGCAGTGCAGGGGGAGGCTATGGCTACACCTTC. Translated, it gives CASSAGGGYGYTF. The J gene is TRBJ1-2, the V gene TRBV2, with 7 positions matching TRBD1. V trimming: 4 bases; J trimming: 4 bases; junction bases outside the gene matches: 3. This CDR3 comprises 13 residues. The germline CDR1 and CDR2 sequences are SNHLY and FYNNEI.

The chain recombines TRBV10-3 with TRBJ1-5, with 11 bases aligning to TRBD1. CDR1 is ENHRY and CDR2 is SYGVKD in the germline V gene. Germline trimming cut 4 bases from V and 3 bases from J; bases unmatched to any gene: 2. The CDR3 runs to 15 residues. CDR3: CAISGGQGANQPQHF. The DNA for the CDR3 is TGTGCCATCAGTGGAGGACAGGGGGCCAATCAGCCCCAGCATTTT.

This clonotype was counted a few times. DNA of the CDR3: TGTGCCAGCAGCCCCGGGAGGTATAACTATGGCTACACCTTC. It translates to CASSPGRYNYGYTF. The chain has TRBV6-4 and TRBJ1-2; no definite D call. The CDR3 covers 14 residues. The germline V and J ends were trimmed by 6 bases and 1 base, with 12 bases remaining between them. The germline CDR1 and CDR2 sequences are MRHNA and SNTAGT.

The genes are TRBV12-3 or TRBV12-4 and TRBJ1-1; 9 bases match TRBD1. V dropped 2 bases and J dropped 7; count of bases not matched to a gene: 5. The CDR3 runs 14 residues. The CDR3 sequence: CASSLWTGANEAFF. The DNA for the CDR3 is TGTGCCAGCAGTTTATGGACAGGGGCAAATGAAGCTTTCTTT.

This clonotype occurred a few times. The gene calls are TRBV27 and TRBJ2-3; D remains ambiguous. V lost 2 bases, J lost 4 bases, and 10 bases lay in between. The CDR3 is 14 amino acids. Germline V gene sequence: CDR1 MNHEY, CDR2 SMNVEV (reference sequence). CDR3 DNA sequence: TGTGCCAGCAGTTTAGATCCTTTTTCAGATACGCAGTATTTT. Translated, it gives CASSLDPFSDTQYF.

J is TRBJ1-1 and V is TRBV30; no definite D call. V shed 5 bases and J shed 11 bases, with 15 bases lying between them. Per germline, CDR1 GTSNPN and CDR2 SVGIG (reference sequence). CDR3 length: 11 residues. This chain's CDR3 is CAWLDKRYAFF. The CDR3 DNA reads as TGTGCCTGGTTAGACAAGAGGTACGCTTTCTTT. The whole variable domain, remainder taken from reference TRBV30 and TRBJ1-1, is SQTIHQWPATLVQPVGSPLSLECTVEGTSNPNLYWYRQAAGRGLQLLFYSVGIGQISSEVPQNLSASRPQDRQFILSSKKLLLSDSGFYLCAWLDKRYAFFGQGTRLTVV.

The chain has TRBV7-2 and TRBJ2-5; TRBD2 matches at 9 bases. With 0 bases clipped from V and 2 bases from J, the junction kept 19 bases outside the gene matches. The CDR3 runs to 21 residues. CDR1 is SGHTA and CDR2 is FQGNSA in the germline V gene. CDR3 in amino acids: CASSLAPSVGGGGERQETQYF. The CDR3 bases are TGTGCCAGCAGCTTAGCGCCCTCGGTTGGCGGGGGGGGGGAACGACAAGAGACCCAGTACTTC.

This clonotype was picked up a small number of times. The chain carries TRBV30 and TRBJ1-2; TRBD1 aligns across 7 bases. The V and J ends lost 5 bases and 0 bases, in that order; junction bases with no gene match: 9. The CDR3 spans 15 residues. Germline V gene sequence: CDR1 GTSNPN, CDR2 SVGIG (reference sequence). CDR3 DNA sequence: TGTGCCTGGGCTTACCAACAGGGGCCTAACTATGGCTACACCTTC. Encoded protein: CAWAYQQGPNYGYTF. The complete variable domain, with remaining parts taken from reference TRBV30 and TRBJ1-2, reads SQTIHQWPATLVQPVGSPLSLECTVEGTSNPNLYWYRQAAGRGLQLLFYSVGIGQISSEVPQNLSASRPQDRQFILSSKKLLLSDSGFYLCAWAYQQGPNYGYTFGSGTRLTVV.

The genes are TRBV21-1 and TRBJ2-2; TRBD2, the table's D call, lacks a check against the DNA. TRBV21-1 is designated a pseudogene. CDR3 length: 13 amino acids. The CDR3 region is CASSKRPLGELFF. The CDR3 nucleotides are TGTGCCAGCAGCAAGAGGCCCCTTGGGGAGCTGTTTTTT.

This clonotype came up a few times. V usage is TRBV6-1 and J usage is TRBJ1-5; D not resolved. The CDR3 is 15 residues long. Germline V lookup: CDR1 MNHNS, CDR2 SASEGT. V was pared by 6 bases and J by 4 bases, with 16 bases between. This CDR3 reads CASRTSQLRNQPQHF. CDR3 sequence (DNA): TGTGCCAGCAGAACTTCACAGCTTAGGAATCAGCCCCAGCATTTT.

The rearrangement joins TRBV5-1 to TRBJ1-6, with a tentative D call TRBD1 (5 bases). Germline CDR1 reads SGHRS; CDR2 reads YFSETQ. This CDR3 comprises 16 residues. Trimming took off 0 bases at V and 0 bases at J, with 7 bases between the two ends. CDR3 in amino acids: CASSLGGGSYNSPLHF. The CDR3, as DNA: TGCGCCAGCAGCTTGGGCGGGGGCTCCTATAATTCACCCCTCCACTTT.

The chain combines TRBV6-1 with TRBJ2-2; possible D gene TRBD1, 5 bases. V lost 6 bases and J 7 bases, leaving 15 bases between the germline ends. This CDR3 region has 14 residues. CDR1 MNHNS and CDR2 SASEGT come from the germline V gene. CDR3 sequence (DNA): TGTGCCAGCAGCCTAATAAAAGGGGTCGGGGAGCTGTTTTTT. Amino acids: CASSLIKGVGELFF.

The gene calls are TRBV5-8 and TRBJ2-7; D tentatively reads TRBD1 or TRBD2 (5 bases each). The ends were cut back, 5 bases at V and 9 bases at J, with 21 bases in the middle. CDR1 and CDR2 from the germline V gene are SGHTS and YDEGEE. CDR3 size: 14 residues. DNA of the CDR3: TGTGCCAGCAGACAAACCGGGGCTAAAAGTAGGCAGTACTTC. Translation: CASRQTGAKSRQYF.

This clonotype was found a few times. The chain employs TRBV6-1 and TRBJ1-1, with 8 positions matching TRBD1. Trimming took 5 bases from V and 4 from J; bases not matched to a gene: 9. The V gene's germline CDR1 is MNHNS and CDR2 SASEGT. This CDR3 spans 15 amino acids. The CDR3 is CASSTRTGRATEAFF. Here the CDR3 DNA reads TGTGCCAGCAGTACACGGACAGGGCGGGCCACTGAAGCTTTCTTT.

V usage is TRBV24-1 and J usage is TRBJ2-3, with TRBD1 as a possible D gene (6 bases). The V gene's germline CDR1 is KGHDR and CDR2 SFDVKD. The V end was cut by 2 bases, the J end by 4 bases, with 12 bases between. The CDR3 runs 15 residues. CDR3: CATSDSARGPDTQYF. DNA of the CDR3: TGTGCCACCAGTGATTCAGCCAGGGGTCCAGATACGCAGTATTTT.

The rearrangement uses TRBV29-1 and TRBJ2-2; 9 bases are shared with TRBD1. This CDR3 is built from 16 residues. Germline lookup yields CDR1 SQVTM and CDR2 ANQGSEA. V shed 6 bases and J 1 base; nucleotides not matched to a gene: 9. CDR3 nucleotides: TGCAGCGTCCGAACCTACAGGGGGCTGAACACCGGGGAGCTGTTTTTT. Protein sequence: CSVRTYRGLNTGELFF.

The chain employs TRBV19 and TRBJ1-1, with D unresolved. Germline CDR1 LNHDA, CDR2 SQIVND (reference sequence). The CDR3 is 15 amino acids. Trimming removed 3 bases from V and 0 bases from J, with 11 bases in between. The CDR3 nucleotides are TGTGCCAGTAGTATCCGGACGGTCATGAACACTGAAGCTTTCTTT. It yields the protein CASSIRTVMNTEAFF.

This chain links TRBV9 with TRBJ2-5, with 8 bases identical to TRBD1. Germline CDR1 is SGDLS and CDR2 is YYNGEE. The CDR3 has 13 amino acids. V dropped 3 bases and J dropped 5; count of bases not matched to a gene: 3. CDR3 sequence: CASSANRGETQYF. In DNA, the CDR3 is TGTGCCAGCAGCGCAAACAGGGGGGAGACCCAGTACTTC.

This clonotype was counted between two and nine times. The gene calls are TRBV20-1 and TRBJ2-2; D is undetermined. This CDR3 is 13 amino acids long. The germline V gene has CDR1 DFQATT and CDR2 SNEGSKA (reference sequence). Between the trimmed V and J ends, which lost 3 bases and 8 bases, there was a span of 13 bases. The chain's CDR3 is CSASNRASGELFF. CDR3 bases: TGCAGTGCTAGTAACAGAGCGTCGGGGGAGCTGTTTTTT.

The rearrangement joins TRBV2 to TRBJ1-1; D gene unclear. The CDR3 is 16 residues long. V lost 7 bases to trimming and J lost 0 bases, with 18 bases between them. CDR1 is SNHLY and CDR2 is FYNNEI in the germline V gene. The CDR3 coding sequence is TGTGCCAGCAAGGCGGGGTGGGGAGCGATGAACACTGAAGCTTTCTTT. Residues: CASKAGWGAMNTEAFF. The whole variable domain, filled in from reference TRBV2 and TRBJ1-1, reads EPEVTQTPSHQVTQMGQEVILRCVPISNHLYFYWYRQILGQKVEFLVSFYNNEISEKSEIFDDQFSVERPDGSNFTLKIRSTKLEDSAMYFCASKAGWGAMNTEAFFGQGTRLTVV.

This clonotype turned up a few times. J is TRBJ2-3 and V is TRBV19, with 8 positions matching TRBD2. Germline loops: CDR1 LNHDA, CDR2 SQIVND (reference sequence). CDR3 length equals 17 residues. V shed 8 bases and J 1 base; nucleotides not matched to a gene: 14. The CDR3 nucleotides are TGTGCCAGTCAAGGGAGTAGCGGGGCCCGACGCACAGATACGCAGTATTTT. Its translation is CASQGSSGARRTDTQYF.

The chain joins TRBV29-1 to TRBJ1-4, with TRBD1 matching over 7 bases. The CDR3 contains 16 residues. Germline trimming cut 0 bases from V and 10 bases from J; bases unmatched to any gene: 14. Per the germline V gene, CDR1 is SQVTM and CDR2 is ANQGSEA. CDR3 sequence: CSVEEILQGWRTKLFF. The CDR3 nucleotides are TGCAGCGTTGAAGAAATCTTACAGGGGTGGAGGACAAAACTGTTTTTT.

CDR3 DNA sequence: TGTGCCAGCAGTTTATTCCGGGATGGCGGGGAGCTGTTTTTT. It is translated as CASSLFRDGGELFF. This chain connects TRBV28 to TRBJ2-2; a weak D match, TRBD2 (5 bases). Trimming took 1 base from V and 7 from J, leaving 10 bases between them. This CDR3 spans 14 amino acids. CDR1 is MDHEN and CDR2 is SYDVKM in the germline V gene. The whole variable domain, filled in from reference TRBV28 and TRBJ2-2, reads DVKVTQSSRYLVKRTGEKVFLECVQDMDHENMFWYRQDPGLGLRLIYFSYDVKMKEKGDIPEGYSVSREKKERFSLILESASTNQTSMYLCASSLFRDGGELFFGEGSRLTVL.

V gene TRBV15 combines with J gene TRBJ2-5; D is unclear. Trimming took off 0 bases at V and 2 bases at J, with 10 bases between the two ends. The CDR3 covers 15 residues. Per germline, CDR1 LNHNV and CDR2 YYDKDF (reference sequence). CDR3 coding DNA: TGTGCCACCAGCAGAGATGCCGGGTGGCAAGAGACCCAGTACTTC. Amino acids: CATSRDAGWQETQYF. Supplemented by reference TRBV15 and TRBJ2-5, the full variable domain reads DAMVIQNPRYQVTQFGKPVTLSCSQTLNHNVMYWYQQKSSQAPKLLFHYYDKDFNNEADTPDNFQSRRPNTSFCFLDIRSPGLGDTAMYLCATSRDAGWQETQYFGPGTRLLVL.

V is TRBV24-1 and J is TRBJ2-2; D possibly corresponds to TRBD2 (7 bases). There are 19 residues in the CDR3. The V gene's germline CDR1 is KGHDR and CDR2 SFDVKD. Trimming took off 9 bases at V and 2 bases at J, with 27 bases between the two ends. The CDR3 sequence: CATSQGSGLAVKNTGELFF. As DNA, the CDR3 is TGTGCCACCTCCCAGGGGTCGGGCCTAGCGGTTAAAAACACCGGGGAGCTGTTTTTT.